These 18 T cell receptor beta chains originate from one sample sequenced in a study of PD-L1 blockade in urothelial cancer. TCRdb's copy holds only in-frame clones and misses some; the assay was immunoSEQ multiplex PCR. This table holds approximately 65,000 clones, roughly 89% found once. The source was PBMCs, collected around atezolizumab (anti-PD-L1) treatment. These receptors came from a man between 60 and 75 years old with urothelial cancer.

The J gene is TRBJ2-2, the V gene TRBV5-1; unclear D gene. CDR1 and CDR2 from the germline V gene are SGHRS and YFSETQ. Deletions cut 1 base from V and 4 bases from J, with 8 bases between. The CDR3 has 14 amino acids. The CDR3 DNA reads TGCGCCAGCAGCTTGACTCACGTCACCGGGGAGCTGTTTTTT. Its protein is CASSLTHVTGELFF.

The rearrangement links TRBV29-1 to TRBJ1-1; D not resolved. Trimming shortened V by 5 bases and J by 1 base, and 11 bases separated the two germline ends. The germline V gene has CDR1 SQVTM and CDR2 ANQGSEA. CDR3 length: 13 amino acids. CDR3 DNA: TGCAGCGTTACTAACCCTTGGAACACTGAAGCTTTCTTT. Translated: CSVTNPWNTEAFF.

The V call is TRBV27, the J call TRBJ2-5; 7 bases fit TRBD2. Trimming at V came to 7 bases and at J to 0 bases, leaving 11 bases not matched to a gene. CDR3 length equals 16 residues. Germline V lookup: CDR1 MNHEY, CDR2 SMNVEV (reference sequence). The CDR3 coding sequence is TGTGCCAGCATGCGACTAGCTTTAGGGTACCAAGAGACCCAGTACTTC. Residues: CASMRLALGYQETQYF.

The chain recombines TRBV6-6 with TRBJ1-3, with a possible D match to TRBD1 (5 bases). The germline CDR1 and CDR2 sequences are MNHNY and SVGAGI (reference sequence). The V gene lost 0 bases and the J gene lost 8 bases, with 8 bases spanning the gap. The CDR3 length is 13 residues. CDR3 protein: CASSYSWGDTIYF. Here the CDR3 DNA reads TGTGCCAGCAGTTACTCGTGGGGGGACACCATATATTTT.

This CDR3 is CASSVGLVDTQYF. In DNA form, the CDR3 reads TGTGCCAGCAGCGTAGGTCTCGTAGATACGCAGTATTTT. The chain carries TRBV9 and TRBJ2-3; D uncertain. CDR3 length: 13 residues. V dropped 0 bases and J dropped 5 bases, with 7 bases sitting between them. Per germline, CDR1 SGDLS and CDR2 YYNGEE.

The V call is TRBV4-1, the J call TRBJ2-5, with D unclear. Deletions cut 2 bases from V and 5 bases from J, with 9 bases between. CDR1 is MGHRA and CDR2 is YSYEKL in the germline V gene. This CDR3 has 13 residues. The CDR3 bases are TGCGCCAGCAGCCAAAACTTCCGGGAGACCCAGTACTTC. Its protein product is CASSQNFRETQYF.

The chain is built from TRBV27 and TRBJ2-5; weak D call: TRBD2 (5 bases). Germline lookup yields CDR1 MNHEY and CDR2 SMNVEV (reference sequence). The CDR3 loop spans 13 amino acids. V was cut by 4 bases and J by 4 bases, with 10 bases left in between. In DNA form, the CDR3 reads TGTGCCAGCAGTTGGTCGGGAAGAGAGACCCAGTACTTC. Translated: CASSWSGRETQYF.

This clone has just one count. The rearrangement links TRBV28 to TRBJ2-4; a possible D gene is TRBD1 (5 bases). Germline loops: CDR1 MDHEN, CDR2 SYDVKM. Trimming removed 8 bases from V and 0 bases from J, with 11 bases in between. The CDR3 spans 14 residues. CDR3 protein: CASETGVAKNIQYF. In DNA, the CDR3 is TGTGCCAGCGAAACAGGAGTAGCCAAAAACATTCAGTACTTC.

The CDR3 sequence is CASTQSGSGANVLTF. CDR3 nucleotide sequence: TGTGCCAGCACCCAGTCGGGCTCTGGGGCCAACGTCCTGACTTTC. The gene calls are TRBV6-5 and TRBJ2-6, with unresolved D. The germline V gene encodes CDR1 MNHEY and CDR2 SVGAGI. The V gene lost 7 bases and the J gene lost 0 bases, with 10 bases spanning the gap. The CDR3 has 15 amino acids.

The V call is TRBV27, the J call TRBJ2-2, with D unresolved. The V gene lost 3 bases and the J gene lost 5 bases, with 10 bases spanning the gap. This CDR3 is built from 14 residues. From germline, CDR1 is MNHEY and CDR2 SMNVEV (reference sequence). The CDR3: CASSFTILTGELFF. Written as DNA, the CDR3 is TGTGCCAGCAGTTTCACGATACTAACCGGGGAGCTGTTTTTT.

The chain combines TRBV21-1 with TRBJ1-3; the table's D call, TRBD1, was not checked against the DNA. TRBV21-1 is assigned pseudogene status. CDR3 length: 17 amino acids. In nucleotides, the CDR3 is TGTGCCAGCGCAAAGTCAGGGGACAGGGGTTCTGGAAACACCATATATTTT. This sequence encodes CASAKSGDRGSGNTIYF.

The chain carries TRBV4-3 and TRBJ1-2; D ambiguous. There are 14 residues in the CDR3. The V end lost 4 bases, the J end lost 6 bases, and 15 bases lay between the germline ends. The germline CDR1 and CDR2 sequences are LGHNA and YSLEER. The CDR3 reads CASSPSEGRNGYTF. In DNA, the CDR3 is TGCGCCAGCAGCCCTTCGGAGGGTCGAAATGGCTACACCTTC.

The CDR3 nucleotides are TGTGCCAGTAGCCTACGGACAGGGGCCGGGGAGCTGTTTTTT. This translates into CASSLRTGAGELFF. J is TRBJ2-2 and V is TRBV19; 9 bases are a match to TRBD1. The length of the CDR3 is 14 residues. Unmatched junction bases numbered 5, after V lost 6 bases and J lost 6 bases. In germline, CDR1 is LNHDA, CDR2 SQIVND (reference sequence).

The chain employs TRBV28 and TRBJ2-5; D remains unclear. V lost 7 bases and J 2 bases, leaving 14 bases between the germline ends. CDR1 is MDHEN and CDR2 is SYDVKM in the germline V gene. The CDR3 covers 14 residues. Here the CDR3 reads CASTFGDSQETQYF. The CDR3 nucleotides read TGTGCCAGCACGTTTGGCGACTCACAAGAGACCCAGTACTTC. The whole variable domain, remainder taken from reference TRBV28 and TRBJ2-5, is DVKVTQSSRYLVKRTGEKVFLECVQDMDHENMFWYRQDPGLGLRLIYFSYDVKMKEKGDIPEGYSVSREKKERFSLILESASTNQTSMYLCASTFGDSQETQYFGPGTRLLVL.

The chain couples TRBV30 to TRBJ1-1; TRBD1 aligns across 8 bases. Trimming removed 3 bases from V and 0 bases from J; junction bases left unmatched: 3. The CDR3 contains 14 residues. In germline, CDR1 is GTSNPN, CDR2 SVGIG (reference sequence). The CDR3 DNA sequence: TGTGCCTGGAGGTCACAGGGGGTGAACACTGAAGCTTTCTTT. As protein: CAWRSQGVNTEAFF.

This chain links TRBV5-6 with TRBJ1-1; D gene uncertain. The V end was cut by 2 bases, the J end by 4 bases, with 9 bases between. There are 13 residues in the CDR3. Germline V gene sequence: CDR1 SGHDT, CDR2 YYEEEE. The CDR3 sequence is CASSLSEATEAFF. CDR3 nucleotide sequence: TGTGCCAGCAGCTTATCGGAGGCCACTGAAGCTTTCTTT.

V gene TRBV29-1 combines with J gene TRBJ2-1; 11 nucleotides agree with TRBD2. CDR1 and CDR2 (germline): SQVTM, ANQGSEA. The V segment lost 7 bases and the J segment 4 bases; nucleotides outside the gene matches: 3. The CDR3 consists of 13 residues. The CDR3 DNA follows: TGCAGCGGCACTAGCGGGGGATACAATGAGCAGTTCTTC. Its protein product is CSGTSGGYNEQFF.

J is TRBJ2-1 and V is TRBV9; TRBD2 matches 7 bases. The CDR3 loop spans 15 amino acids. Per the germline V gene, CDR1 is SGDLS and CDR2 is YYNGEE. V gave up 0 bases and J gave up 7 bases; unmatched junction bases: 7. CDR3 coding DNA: TGTGCCAGCAGCGTAGAAAGCCGGGGGGTTAATGAGCAGTTCTTC. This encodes CASSVESRGVNEQFF.